The 13 T cell receptor beta chains below come from one sample, sequenced in a study of T cells in Graves' hyperthyroidism and ophthalmopathy. Amplification targeted TCR beta CDR3 regions from RNA transcripts. The HTBI primer set served for first-round RT-PCR of the TCR CDR3. TCRdb redid the calling of the multiplex PCR reads with MiXCR, one entry per CDR3 protein. In the table there are hundreds of thousands of distinct CDR3 sequences, around 15% of which are singletons. Source material: blood. These receptors were obtained from a woman between 50 and 59 years old with Graves' ophthalmopathy.

This clonotype was observed a handful of times. It may be a read error: a sequence one base away is much more abundant. The V and J genes are TRBV28 and TRBJ2-1; 10 bases match TRBD2. Germline V gives CDR1 MDHEN, CDR2 SYDVKM. CDR3 length equals 17 residues. The CDR3 DNA reads as TGTGCCAGCAGTTTGTGGGTAGCTAGCGGGAGCGCTAATGGGCAGTTCTTC. The encoded protein is CASSLWVASGSANGQFF.

To note about this clonotype: Mismatch with germline at one junction end may stem from a read error. The rearrangement uses TRBV12-3 or TRBV12-4 and TRBJ1-2; perhaps TRBD1 as D (5 bases). The CDR3 length is 13 residues. CDR3 in amino acids: CASSFGANYDYTF. CDR3 DNA sequence: TGTGCCAGCAGTTTTGGGGCCAACTATGACTACACCTTC.

This clonotype came up many times. J is TRBJ2-1 and V is TRBV30, with D possibly being TRBD2 (5 bases). This CDR3 is 12 amino acids long. V lost 1 base and J lost 13, with 14 bases in between. From germline, CDR1 is GTSNPN and CDR2 SVGIG (reference sequence). CDR3 DNA: TGTGCCTGGAGTGCCGGCCTGCGGGCTCAGTTCTTC. Protein: CAWSAGLRAQFF.

In regard to this clonotype: This may be a read error: a much more frequent sequence differs by one nucleotide. The rearrangement links TRBV27 to TRBJ2-5, with D perhaps TRBD2 (5 bases). Germline CDR1 MNHEY, CDR2 SMNVEV (reference sequence). The CDR3 is made up of 14 amino acids. DNA for the CDR3: TGTACCAGCAGTCCCCGGGCTCGGGGAGAGACCCAGTACTTC. Translation gives CTSSPRARGETQYF.

This clonotype was detected many times. The chain carries TRBV12-3 or TRBV12-4 and TRBJ2-1, with 9 nucleotides matching TRBD1. The V segment lost 5 bases and the J segment 6 bases; nucleotides outside the gene matches: 2. The CDR3 is 13 amino acids. The CDR3: CASSRQGVNEQFF. CDR3 bases: TGTGCCAGCAGTCGACAGGGGGTCAATGAGCAGTTCTTC.

For this clonotype: This clone may be a read error of a much larger clone one base away. J is TRBJ2-2 and V is TRBV30, with 10 nucleotides matching TRBD2. This CDR3 comprises 15 residues. Germline V gives CDR1 GTSNPN, CDR2 SVGIG (reference sequence). Unmatched junction bases numbered 5, after V lost 1 base and J lost 6 bases. CDR3 residues: CAWSGLAGVPGELFF. The CDR3 bases are TGTGCCTGGAGTGGGCTAGCGGGAGTCCCCGGGGAGCTGTTTTTT.

The CDR3 loop is CAPGLAGNTGELFF. The CDR3 bases are TGTGCCCCGGGACTAGCGGGAAACACCGGGGAGCTGTTTTTT. The J gene is TRBJ2-2, the V gene TRBV24-1; TRBD2 agrees at 13 bases. The CDR3 has 14 amino acids. V was pared by 12 bases and J by 2 bases, with 2 bases of the junction left unmatched. Per the germline V gene, CDR1 is KGHDR and CDR2 is SFDVKD.

The chain employs TRBV6-1 and TRBJ2-7; D assignment may be TRBD1 or TRBD2 (6 bases each). Trimming stripped 6 bases from V and 1 base from J, with 22 bases between. Germline loops: CDR1 MNHNS, CDR2 SASEGT. The CDR3 is 17 amino acids. The CDR3 protein is CASSPGATGIGSYEQYF. CDR3 coding DNA: TGTGCCAGCAGCCCGGGGGCCACAGGAATTGGTTCCTACGAGCAGTACTTC.

J is TRBJ2-2 and V is TRBV7-3; 7 bases align to TRBD2. This CDR3 comprises 17 residues. CDR1 and CDR2 (germline): SGHTA, FQGTGA. The junction had 8 bases not matched to a gene; V was cut back by 3 bases and J by 1 base. The CDR3 DNA is TGTGCCAGCAGCTTGGGGCTAGCGGTAGAGAACACCGGGGAGCTGTTTTTT. Amino acid sequence: CASSLGLAVENTGELFF.

The chain combines TRBV6-5 with TRBJ1-2; D is uncertain. CDR3 length equals 13 residues. V lost 0 bases and J 7 bases, leaving 9 bases between the germline ends. Looked up from germline, CDR1 is MNHEY and CDR2 is SVGAGI. The CDR3: CASSYSLHSGYTF. Here the CDR3 DNA reads TGTGCCAGCAGTTACTCCTTACATTCTGGCTACACCTTC.

This clonotype has at least ten counts. The chain uses TRBV20-1 and TRBJ2-4; 10 nucleotides line up with TRBD2. This CDR3 comprises 15 residues. Germline assignment: CDR1 DFQATT and CDR2 SNEGSKA (reference sequence). V gave up 2 bases and J gave up 7 bases; unmatched junction bases: 8. CDR3 residues: CSARPAGGFGNIQYF. For the CDR3, the DNA is TGCAGTGCTAGACCAGCGGGAGGGTTTGGGAACATTCAGTACTTC.

The table lists this clonotype with many counts. This rearrangement joins TRBV7-2 to TRBJ1-5; 8 bases match TRBD1. This CDR3 contains 14 residues. Trimming cost V 1 base and J 5 bases; bases outside gene matches: 1. The germline V gene encodes CDR1 SGHTA and CDR2 FQGNSA. CDR3 in DNA: TGTGCCAGCAGCTTAGGACAGGGGCATCAGCCCCAGCATTTT. It encodes CASSLGQGHQPQHF.

This clonotype was observed at least ten times. This chain links TRBV30 with TRBJ2-2; maybe TRBD1 (5 bases). V was cut by 7 bases and J by 7 bases, with 16 bases left in between. This CDR3 comprises 13 residues. Germline CDR1 GTSNPN, CDR2 SVGIG (reference sequence). This CDR3 is CAYRPAQVGELFF. As DNA, the CDR3 is TGTGCCTACCGGCCGGCACAGGTCGGGGAGCTGTTTTTT.